This T cell receptor beta chain is drawn from a study of T cell responses to AZD1222 COVID-19 vaccine. Germline V gives CDR1 SGHKS, CDR2 YYEKEE (reference sequence). There are 15 residues in the CDR3. The J segment lost 5 bases and the V segment lost 4 bases, leaving 10 bases of the junction unmatched. Data came from immunoSEQ multiplex PCR; TCRdb stores just in-frame clones and leaves some out. Of around 140,000 clones in the sample, over 85% are singletons; the top ten hold under 2%. Details on this clone: Its antigen is undetermined.

Findings and limits, study-wide: Spike-specific TCR breadth and depth rose after two AZD1222 doses. At baseline, seropositivity was found in only a handful of AZD1222 recipients. Mostly white British, mostly female donors; authors suggested clonal diversity may be underestimated.

This receptor was identified in an adult who received the AZD1222 COVID-19 vaccine. The sample was peripheral blood, taken 28 days after the second AZD1222 dose. The V call is TRBV5-5, the J call TRBJ1-2, with 8 bases that match TRBD1. The CDR3 sequence: CASSQDPGGIYGYTF. CDR3 coding DNA: TGTGCCAGCAGCCAGGATCCAGGGGGCATTTATGGCTACACCTTC.